These T cell receptor beta chains were read from a single sample in a study of tumor and adjacent non-tumor tissue in lung cancer. MiXCR was run by TCRdb on the multiplex PCR reads, yielding one entry per CDR3 protein. The repertoire holds roughly 48,000 distinct CDR3 sequences, about 68% seen once, with roughly 31% in the top ten. Sequencing was done on a sample of distant non-tumor lung tissue. These receptors were taken from a woman between 65 and 79 years old with non-small cell lung cancer. Both conserved end residues are part of each CDR3. D genes are given only for firm matches. Clone sizes are given selectively: once, few, many, or a class where the clone is expanded.

clone_size: -; j_call: TRBJ2-3; v_call: TRBV20-1; d_call: TRBD2; cdr3_aa: CSVEPASGDITSIDTQYF; cdr3_nt: TGCAGTGTTGAGCCGGCTAGCGGAGACATCACTAGCATAGATACGCAGTATTTT
clone_size: -; j_call: TRBJ2-7; v_call: TRBV4-2; d_call: TRBD2; cdr3_aa: CASSQDIAGLGSTNSHEQYF; cdr3_nt: TGTGCCAGCAGTCAAGATATAGCGGGACTAGGTTCCACAAACTCCCACGAGCAGTACTTC
clone_size: few; j_call: TRBJ2-7; v_call: TRBV30; d_call: TRBD2; cdr3_aa: CAWSTRGGGLAGARRYF; cdr3_nt: TGTGCCTGGAGCACCAGGGGAGGGGGACTAGCGGGAGCCCGAAGGTACTTC
clone_size: -; j_call: TRBJ1-5; v_call: TRBV12-3/TRBV12-4; d_call: TRBD1; cdr3_aa: CVSSLTGSQPQHF; cdr3_nt: TGTGTCAGCAGCTTGACAGGGTCTCAGCCCCAGCATTTT
clone_size: -; j_call: TRBJ1-3; v_call: TRBV7-8; d_call: -; cdr3_aa: CASSQPGDGSSGNTIYF; cdr3_nt: TGTGCCAGCAGCCAACCTGGGGACGGATCCTCTGGAAACACCATATATTTT
clone_size: few; j_call: TRBJ2-3; v_call: TRBV20-1; d_call: -; cdr3_aa: CSARLAGGFPDTQYF; cdr3_nt: TGCAGTGCTAGATTGGCAGGGGGGTTTCCAGATACGCAGTATTTT
clone_size: -; j_call: TRBJ1-3; v_call: TRBV18; d_call: -; cdr3_aa: CASSQMDLSGNTIYF; cdr3_nt: TGTGCCAGCTCACAAATGGACCTCTCTGGAAACACCATATATTTT
clone_size: -; j_call: TRBJ2-6; v_call: TRBV28; d_call: -; cdr3_aa: CANSLLEGRRSGANVLSF; cdr3_nt: TGTGCCAACAGTCTCTTAGAGGGGCGACGCTCTGGGGCCAACGTCCTGAGTTTC
clone_size: -; j_call: TRBJ2-7; v_call: TRBV5-4; d_call: TRBD2; cdr3_aa: CASSPGLADLYGQYF; cdr3_nt: TGCGCCAGCAGCCCGGGACTAGCGGACCTCTACGGGCAGTACTTC
clone_size: -; j_call: TRBJ1-1; v_call: TRBV6-6; d_call: -; cdr3_aa: CVTSFGFGAVSETFF; cdr3_nt: -
clone_size: -; j_call: TRBJ1-2; v_call: TRBV28; d_call: -; cdr3_aa: CASSLPGTCYGYTF; cdr3_nt: TGTGCCAGCAGTTTGCCCGGGACATGCTATGGCTACACCTTC
clone_size: -; j_call: TRBJ2-1; v_call: TRBV6-6; d_call: TRBD2; cdr3_aa: CASSVAGNFNEQIF; cdr3_nt: TGTGCCAGCAGTGTAGCGGGAAATTTCAATGAGCAGATCTTC
clone_size: once; j_call: TRBJ2-1; v_call: TRBV6-1; d_call: TRBD1; cdr3_aa: CVSSKTGANGEQFF; cdr3_nt: TGTGTCAGTAGTAAGACAGGGGCGAACGGTGAGCAGTTCTTC
clone_size: many; j_call: TRBJ1-5; v_call: TRBV30; d_call: -; cdr3_aa: CAWGDSRNQPQHF; cdr3_nt: TGTGCCTGGGGAGACAGTCGCAATCAGCCCCAGCATTTT
clone_size: -; j_call: TRBJ2-7; v_call: TRBV30; d_call: -; cdr3_aa: CAWRSTYERYF; cdr3_nt: TGTGCCTGGAGATCCACCTACGAGCGGTACTTC
clone_size: -; j_call: TRBJ2-7; v_call: TRBV11-1; d_call: TRBD2; cdr3_aa: CASSLALADLFNEQYF; cdr3_nt: TGTGCCAGCAGCTTAGCCCTAGCGGACCTGTTCAATGAGCAGTACTTC